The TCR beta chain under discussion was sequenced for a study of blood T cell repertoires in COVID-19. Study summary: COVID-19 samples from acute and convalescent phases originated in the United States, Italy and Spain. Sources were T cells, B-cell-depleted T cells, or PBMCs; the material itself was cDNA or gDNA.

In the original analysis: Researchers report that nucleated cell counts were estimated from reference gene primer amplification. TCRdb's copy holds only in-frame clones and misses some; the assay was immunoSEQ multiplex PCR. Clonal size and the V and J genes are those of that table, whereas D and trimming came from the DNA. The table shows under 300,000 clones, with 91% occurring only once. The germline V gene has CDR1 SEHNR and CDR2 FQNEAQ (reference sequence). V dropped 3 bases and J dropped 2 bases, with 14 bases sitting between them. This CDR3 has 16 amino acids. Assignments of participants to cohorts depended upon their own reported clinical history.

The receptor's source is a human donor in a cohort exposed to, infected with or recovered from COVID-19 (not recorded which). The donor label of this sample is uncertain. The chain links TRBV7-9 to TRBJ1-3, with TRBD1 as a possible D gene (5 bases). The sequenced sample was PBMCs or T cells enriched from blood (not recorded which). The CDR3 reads CASSFAGSTAGNTIYF. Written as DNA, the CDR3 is TGTGCCAGCAGCTTTGCAGGGTCCACTGCTGGAAACACCATATATTTT.